The sequence of this T cell receptor beta chain was determined in a study of patients and donors after allogeneic stem cell transplantation. TCRdb ran MiXCR on the RT-PCR reads and lists one entry per CDR3 protein. This table has about 150,000 distinct CDR3 sequences, 30% to 45% appearing once. This clonotype was counted a few times. This CDR3 has 15 residues. CDR1 and CDR2 from the germline V gene are KGHDR and SFDVKD. V trimming: 7 bases; J trimming: 5 bases; junction bases outside the gene matches: 7. The sample comprised blood, either unsorted or a sorted T cell fraction (not recorded which). The receptor was isolated from a human donor who was either an allogeneic HSCT recipient or a stem cell or donor lymphocyte infusion donor (not recorded which). It is not recorded whose cells these are; they may come from a transplant donor. The rearrangement uses TRBV24-1 and TRBJ2-5, with 12 bases identical to TRBD2. This CDR3 reads CATSTSSGGGETQYF. The CDR3 bases are TGTGCCACCAGCACGTCTAGCGGGGGGGGTGAGACCCAGTACTTC.